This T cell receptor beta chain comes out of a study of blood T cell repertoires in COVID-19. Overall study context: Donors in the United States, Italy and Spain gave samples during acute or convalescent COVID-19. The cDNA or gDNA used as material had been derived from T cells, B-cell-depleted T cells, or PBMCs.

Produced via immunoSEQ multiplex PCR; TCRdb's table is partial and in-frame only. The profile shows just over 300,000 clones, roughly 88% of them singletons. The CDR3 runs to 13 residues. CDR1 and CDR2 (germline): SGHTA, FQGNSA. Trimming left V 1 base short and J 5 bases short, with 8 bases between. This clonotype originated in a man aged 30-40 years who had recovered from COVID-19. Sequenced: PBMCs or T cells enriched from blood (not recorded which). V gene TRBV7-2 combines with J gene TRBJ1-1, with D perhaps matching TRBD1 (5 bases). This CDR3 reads CASSLERQTEAFF. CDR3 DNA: TGTGCCAGCAGCTTAGAACGACAGACTGAAGCTTTCTTT.